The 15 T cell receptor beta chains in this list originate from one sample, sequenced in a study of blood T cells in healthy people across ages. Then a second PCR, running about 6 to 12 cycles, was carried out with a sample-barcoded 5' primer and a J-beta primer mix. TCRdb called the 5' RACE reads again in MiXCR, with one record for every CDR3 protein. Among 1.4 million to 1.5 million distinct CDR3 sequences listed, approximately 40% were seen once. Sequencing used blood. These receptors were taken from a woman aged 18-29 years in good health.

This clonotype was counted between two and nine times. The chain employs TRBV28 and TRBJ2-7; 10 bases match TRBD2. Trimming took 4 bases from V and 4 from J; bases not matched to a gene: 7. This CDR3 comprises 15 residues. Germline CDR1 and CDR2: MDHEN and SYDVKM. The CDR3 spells CASSYSLAGEYEQYF. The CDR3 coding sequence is TGTGCCAGCAGTTATAGTCTAGCGGGGGAATACGAGCAGTACTTC.

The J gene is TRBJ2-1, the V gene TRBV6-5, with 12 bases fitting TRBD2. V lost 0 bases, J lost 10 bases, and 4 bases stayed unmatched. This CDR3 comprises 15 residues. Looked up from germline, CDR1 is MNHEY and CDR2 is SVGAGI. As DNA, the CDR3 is TGTGCCAGCAGTTACTCGACTAGCGGGAGTAGAGAGCAGTTCTTC. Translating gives CASSYSTSGSREQFF.

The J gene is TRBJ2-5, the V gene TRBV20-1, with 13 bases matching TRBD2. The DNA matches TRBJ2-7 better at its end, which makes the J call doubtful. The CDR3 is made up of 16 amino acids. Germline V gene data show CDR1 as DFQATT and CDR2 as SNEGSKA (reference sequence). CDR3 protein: CSARASLAGGPHEQYF. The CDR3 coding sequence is TGCAGTGCTAGAGCCTCACTAGCGGGGGGGCCTCACGAGCAGTACTTC.

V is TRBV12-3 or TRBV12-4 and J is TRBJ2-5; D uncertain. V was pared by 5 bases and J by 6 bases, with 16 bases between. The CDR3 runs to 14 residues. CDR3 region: CASSTYPVVKTQYF. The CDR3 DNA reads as TGTGCCAGCAGTACGTATCCGGTTGTGAAGACCCAGTACTTC.

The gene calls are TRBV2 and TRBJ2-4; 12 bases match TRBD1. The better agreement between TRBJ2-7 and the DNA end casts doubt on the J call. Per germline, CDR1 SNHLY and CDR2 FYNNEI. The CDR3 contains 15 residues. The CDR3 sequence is CASSARGQGAHEQYF. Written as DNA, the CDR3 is TGTGCCAGCAGTGCACGGGGACAGGGGGCCCACGAGCAGTACTTC.

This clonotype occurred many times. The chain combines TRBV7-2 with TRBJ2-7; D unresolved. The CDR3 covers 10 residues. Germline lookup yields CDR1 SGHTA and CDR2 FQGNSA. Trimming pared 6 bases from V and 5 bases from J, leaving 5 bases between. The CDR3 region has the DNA TGTGCCAGCAGGGGGAACGAGCAGTACTTC. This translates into CASRGNEQYF.

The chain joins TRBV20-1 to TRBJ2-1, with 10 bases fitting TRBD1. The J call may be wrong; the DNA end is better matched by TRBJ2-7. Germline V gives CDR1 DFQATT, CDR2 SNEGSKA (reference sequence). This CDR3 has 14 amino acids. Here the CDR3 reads CSAQDRGSYNEQYF. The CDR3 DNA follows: TGCAGTGCTCAGGACAGGGGGTCCTACAATGAGCAGTACTTC.

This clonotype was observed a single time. The CDR3 loop reads CSAYKPGSYNEQFF. The DNA for the CDR3 is TGCAGTGCTTACAAACCAGGCAGTTACAATGAGCAGTTCTTC. The rearrangement joins TRBV20-1 to TRBJ2-1, with D uncertain. Trimming left V 5 bases short and J 4 bases short, with 15 bases between. Germline V gene data show CDR1 as DFQATT and CDR2 as SNEGSKA (reference sequence). This CDR3 is 14 amino acids long.

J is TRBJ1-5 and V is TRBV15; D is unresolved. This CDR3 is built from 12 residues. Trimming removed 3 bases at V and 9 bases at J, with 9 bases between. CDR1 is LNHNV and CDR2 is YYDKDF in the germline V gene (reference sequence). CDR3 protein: CATSSDRGPQHF. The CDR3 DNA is TGTGCCACCAGCAGCGACCGGGGGCCCCAGCATTTT. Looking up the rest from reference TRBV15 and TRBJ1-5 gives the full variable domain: DAMVIQNPRYQVTQFGKPVTLSCSQTLNHNVMYWYQQKSSQAPKLLFHYYDKDFNNEADTPDNFQSRRPNTSFCFLDIRSPGLGDTAMYLCATSSDRGPQHFGDGTRLSIL.

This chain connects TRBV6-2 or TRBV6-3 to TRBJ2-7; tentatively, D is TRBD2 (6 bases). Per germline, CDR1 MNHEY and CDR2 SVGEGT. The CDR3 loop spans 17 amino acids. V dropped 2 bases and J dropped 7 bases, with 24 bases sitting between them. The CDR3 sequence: CASSYVAQGELASEQYF. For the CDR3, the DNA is TGTGCCAGCAGTTACGTTGCGCAGGGTGAGCTAGCGAGTGAGCAGTACTTC.

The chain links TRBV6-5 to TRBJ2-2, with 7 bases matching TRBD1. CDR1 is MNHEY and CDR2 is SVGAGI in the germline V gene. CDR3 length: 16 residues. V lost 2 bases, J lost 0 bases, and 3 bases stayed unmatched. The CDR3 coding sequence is TGTGCCAGCAGTTACGGCAGGGGGACGAACACCGGGGAGCTGTTTTTT. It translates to CASSYGRGTNTGELFF.

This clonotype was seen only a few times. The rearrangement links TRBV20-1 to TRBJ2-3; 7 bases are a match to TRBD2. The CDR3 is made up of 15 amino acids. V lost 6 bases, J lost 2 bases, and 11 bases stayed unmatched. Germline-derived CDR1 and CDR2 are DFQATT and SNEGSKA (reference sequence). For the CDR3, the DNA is TGCAGTGCCTACCGCGGGGGAGTCTTCACAGATACGCAGTATTTT. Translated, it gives CSAYRGGVFTDTQYF.

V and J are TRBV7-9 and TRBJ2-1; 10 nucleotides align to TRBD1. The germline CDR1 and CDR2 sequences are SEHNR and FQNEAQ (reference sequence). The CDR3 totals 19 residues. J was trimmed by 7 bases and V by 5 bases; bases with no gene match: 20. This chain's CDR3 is CASSLGSLLTGTGVNEQFF. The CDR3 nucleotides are TGTGCCAGCAGCCTTGGCTCTTTACTGACGGGGACAGGGGTGAATGAGCAGTTCTTC.

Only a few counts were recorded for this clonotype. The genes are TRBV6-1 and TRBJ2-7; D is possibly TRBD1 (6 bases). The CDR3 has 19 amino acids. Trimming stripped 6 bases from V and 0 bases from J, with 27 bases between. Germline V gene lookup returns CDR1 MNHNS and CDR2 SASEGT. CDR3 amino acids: CASSPISRGSSPLSYEQYF. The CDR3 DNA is TGTGCCAGCAGCCCAATATCTAGGGGGAGTTCCCCCCTCTCCTACGAGCAGTACTTC.

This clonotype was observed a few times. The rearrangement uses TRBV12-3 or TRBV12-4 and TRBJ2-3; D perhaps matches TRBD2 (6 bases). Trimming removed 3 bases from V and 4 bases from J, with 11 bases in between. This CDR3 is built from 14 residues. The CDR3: CASSLGPGADTQYF. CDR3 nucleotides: TGTGCCAGCAGTTTGGGCCCGGGGGCAGATACGCAGTATTTT.